Listed below are T cell receptor beta chains from one sample, sequenced in a study of blood T cell repertoires in COVID-19. TCRdb's copy holds only in-frame clones and misses some; the assay was immunoSEQ multiplex PCR. Of about 200,000 clones listed, around 85% are singletons. Sequenced material: peripheral blood. The receptors were sampled from a man aged 55 to 70 with COVID-19, enrolled during active disease. Each CDR3 is given with its conserved first and last residue. The D gene is left open where the match is weak. Part of the rows lack a size; the others show once, few, many or a class for expanded clones.

v_gene	abundance	d_gene	j_gene	CDR3aa	CDR3nt
TRBV30	-	-	TRBJ2-7	CAWSVHLASEQYF	TGTGCCTGGAGTGTACACCTTGCTAGCGAGCAGTACTTC
TRBV6-6	once	-	TRBJ1-1	CASSYGADRAFF	TGTGCCAGCAGTTATGGGGCTGATCGAGCTTTCTTT
TRBV28	-	TRBD1	TRBJ1-2	CASTWIQGGRGYTF	TGTGCCAGCACCTGGATACAGGGGGGTCGTGGCTACACCTTC
TRBV29-1	-	TRBD1	TRBJ2-3	CSVEDPDRGLVADTQYF	TGCAGCGTTGAAGATCCTGACAGGGGGTTGGTGGCAGATACGCAGTATTTT
TRBV30	-	TRBD1	TRBJ1-6	CAWSKGGNNSPLHF	TGTGCCTGGAGTAAAGGGGGCAATAATTCACCCCTCCACTTT
TRBV27	-	TRBD1	TRBJ1-1	CASSLGQGGVQAFF	TGTGCCAGCAGTTTGGGACAGGGGGGAGTCCAGGCTTTCTTT
TRBV7-9	-	-	TRBJ2-2	CASSQVEGSPTGELFF	TGTGCCAGCAGCCAGGTGGAGGGTAGCCCAACCGGGGAGCTGTTTTTT
TRBV6-5	-	TRBD1	TRBJ2-2	CASTEGTGTGELFF	TGTGCCAGCACCGAGGGGACAGGCACCGGGGAGCTGTTTTTT
TRBV19	-	-	TRBJ1-1	CASSMTRRTMNTEAFF	TGTGCCAGTAGTATGACCCGCAGGACTATGAACACTGAAGCTTTCTTT
TRBV11-3	-	-	TRBJ2-3	CASSLGGSTDTQYF	TGTGCCAGCAGCTTAGGCGGTAGCACAGATACGCAGTATTTT
TRBV5-1	few	TRBD1	TRBJ1-6	CASSLAGTGDSPLHF	TGCGCCAGCAGCTTGGCCGGAACAGGGGACTCACCCCTCCACTTT
TRBV7-2	-	-	TRBJ1-3	CASSLMAQGTGNTIYF	TGTGCCAGCAGCTTAATGGCTCAGGGGACTGGAAACACCATATATTTT
TRBV18	-	TRBD1	TRBJ2-3	CASSRYGQGVDTQYF	TGTGCCAGCTCACGATATGGACAGGGAGTTGATACGCAGTATTTT
TRBV5-5	-	TRBD1	TRBJ1-2	CASSLRDRGDYGYTF	TGTGCCAGCAGCTTGAGGGACAGGGGGGACTATGGCTACACCTTC
TRBV7-3	-	-	TRBJ1-1	CASSSMRGHSAEAFF	TGTGCCAGCAGCTCGATGAGGGGACATTCTGCAGAAGCTTTCTTT